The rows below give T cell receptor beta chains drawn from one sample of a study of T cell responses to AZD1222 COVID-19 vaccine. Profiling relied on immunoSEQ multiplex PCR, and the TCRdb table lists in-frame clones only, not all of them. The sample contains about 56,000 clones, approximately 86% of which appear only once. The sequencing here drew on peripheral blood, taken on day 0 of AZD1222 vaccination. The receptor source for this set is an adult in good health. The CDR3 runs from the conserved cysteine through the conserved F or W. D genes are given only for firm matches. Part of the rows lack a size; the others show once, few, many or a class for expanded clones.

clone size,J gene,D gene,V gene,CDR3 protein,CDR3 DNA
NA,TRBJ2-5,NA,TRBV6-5,CASSYRRGPQETQYF,TGTGCCAGCAGTTACCGCCGGGGACCTCAAGAGACCCAGTACTTC
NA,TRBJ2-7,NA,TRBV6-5,CASSYSGQSYEQYF,TGTGCCAGCAGTTACTCCGGACAGAGCTACGAGCAGTACTTC
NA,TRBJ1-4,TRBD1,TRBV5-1,CASSLAGTGNEKLFF,TGCGCCAGCAGCTTGGCCGGGACAGGAAATGAAAAACTGTTTTTT
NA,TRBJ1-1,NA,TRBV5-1,CASRGSLMNTEAFF,TGCGCCAGCAGGGGATCATTGATGAACACTGAAGCTTTCTTT
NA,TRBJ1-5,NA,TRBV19,CASSAVPGQPQHF,TGTGCCAGTAGTGCCGTCCCGGGGCAGCCCCAGCATTTT
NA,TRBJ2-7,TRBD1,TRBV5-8,CASSFGQGPLGEYF,TGTGCCAGCAGCTTCGGACAGGGCCCCTTGGGGGAGTACTTC
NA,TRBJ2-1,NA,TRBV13,CASSLSGSYNEQFF,TGTGCCAGCAGCTTAAGCGGATCATACAATGAGCAGTTCTTC
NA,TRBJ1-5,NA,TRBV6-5,CASSSNSNQPQHF,TGTGCCAGCAGTTCGAATAGCAATCAGCCCCAGCATTTT
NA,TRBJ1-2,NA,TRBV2,CASSATGGYGYTF,TGTGCCAGCAGCGCGACAGGAGGCTATGGCTACACCTTC
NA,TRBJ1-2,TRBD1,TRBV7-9,CASSVAGGGYGYTF,TGTGCCAGCAGCGTAGCAGGGGGCGGGTATGGCTACACCTTC
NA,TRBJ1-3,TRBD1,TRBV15,CATSKSRDRVYF,TGTGCCACCAGCAAAAGCCGGGACAGGGTGTATTTT
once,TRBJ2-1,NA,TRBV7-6,CASSSVEFLGHEQFF,TGTGCCAGCAGCTCCGTAGAATTTTTGGGCCATGAGCAGTTCTTC
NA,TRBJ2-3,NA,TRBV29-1,CSVRGHTTDTQYF,TGCAGCGTCCGGGGACACACGACAGATACGCAGTATTTT
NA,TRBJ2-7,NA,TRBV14,CASSQVRGFGYEQYF,TGTGCCAGCAGCCAAGTGCGGGGATTTGGGTACGAGCAGTACTTC
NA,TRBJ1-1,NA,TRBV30,CAWSTGMNTEAFF,TGTGCCTGGAGTACAGGGATGAACACTGAAGCTTTCTTT
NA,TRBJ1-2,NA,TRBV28,CASSFGQFYGYTF,TGTGCCAGCAGTTTCGGACAGTTCTATGGCTACACCTTC
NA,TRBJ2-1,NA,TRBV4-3,CASSQGIGRGAYNEQFF,TGCGCCAGCAGCCAAGGGATCGGCAGGGGCGCTTACAATGAGCAGTTCTTC
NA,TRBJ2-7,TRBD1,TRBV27,CASSGTGKNYEQYF,TGTGCCAGCAGTGGGACAGGCAAGAACTACGAGCAGTACTTC
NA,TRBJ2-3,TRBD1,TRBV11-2,CASSLTDRASTDTQYF,TGTGCCAGCAGCTTAACGGACAGGGCGAGCACAGATACGCAGTATTTT
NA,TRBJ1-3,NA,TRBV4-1,CASSQGTQSSGNTIYF,TGCGCCAGCAGCCAAGGAACTCAATCCTCTGGAAACACCATATATTTT
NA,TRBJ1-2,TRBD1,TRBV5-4,CASSLVGETGDYGYTF,TGTGCCAGCAGCTTGGTGGGGGAGACAGGGGACTATGGCTACACCTTC
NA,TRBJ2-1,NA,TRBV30,CAFSLANNEQFF,TGTGCCTTCTCCTTGGCAAACAATGAGCAGTTCTTC
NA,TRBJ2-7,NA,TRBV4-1,CASSPRTATSYEQYF,TGCGCCAGCAGCCCCAGGACTGCTACTTCTTACGAGCAGTACTTC
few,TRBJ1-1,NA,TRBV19,CASSIDGARRTEAFF,TGTGCCAGTAGTATAGATGGGGCGCGGAGGACTGAAGCTTTCTTT
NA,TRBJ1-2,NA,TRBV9,CASSPTTSSGNYGYTF,TGTGCCAGCAGCCCGACGACATCCTCGGGTAACTATGGCTACACCTTC
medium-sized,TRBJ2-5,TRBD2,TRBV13,CASSLGREVAETQYF,TGTGCCAGCAGCTTAGGGCGGGAGGTGGCAGAGACCCAGTACTTC
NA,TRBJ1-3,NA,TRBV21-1,CASSRGDRSSGNTIYF,TGTGCCAGCAGCAGAGGGGACAGGAGCTCTGGAAACACCATATATTTT
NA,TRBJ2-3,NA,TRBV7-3,CASSLTGAHQYTQYF,TGTGCCAGCAGCTTAACGGGGGCCCACCAGTATACGCAGTATTTT
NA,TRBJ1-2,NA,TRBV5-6,CASSLMGPVYYGYTF,TGTGCCAGCAGCTTGATGGGACCAGTCTACTACGGCTACACCTTC
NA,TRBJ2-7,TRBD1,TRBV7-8,CASSRGTDFRGTYEQYF,TGTGCCAGCAGCCGAGGGACGGACTTCAGGGGGACCTACGAGCAGTACTTC
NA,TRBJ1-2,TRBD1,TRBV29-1,CSVDSDRGYGYTF,TGCAGCGTTGATTCTGACAGGGGGTACGGCTACACCTTC
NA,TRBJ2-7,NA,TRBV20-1,CSASASGPSGTDFREQYF,TGCAGTGCTAGTGCCTCCGGTCCGAGCGGGACAGATTTTAGAGAGCAGTACTTC
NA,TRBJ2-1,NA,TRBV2,CASRLSNEQFF,TGTGCCAGCAGACTAAGCAATGAGCAGTTCTTC
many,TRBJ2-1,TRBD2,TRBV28,CASSLYWLAGRPFYNEQFF,TGTGCCAGCAGTTTATATTGGCTAGCGGGACGACCGTTCTACAATGAGCAGTTCTTC
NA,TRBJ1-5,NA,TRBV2,CASMPPGVNQPQHF,TGTGCCAGCATGCCCCCAGGGGTTAATCAGCCCCAGCATTTT
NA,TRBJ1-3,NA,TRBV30,CAWAAGNTIYF,TGTGCCTGGGCTGCTGGAAACACCATATATTTT
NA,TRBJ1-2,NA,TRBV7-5,CARSLIPVRLYGYTF,TGTGCCAGAAGCTTAATCCCAGTCCGGCTTTATGGCTACACCTTC